This T cell receptor (beta chain) is drawn from a study of T cell responses to AZD1222 COVID-19 vaccine. It was second doses at about 4 or about 12 weeks that were pooled. Only in-frame clones appear in the TCRdb table, and some are missing; sequencing was by immunoSEQ multiplex PCR. The sample includes 80,000 to 95,000 clones, 88% of them seen just once. This CDR3 is 11 amino acids long. Germline CDR1 and CDR2: MDHEN and SYDVKM. V was pared by 11 bases and J by 4 bases, with 2 bases of the junction left unmatched. This sample comprised peripheral blood, obtained 28 days after the second AZD1222 dose. The chain uses TRBV28 and TRBJ1-1, with 9 bases identical to TRBD1. This TCR derives from an adult who received the AZD1222 COVID-19 vaccine. CDR3 nucleotides: TGTGCCCACAGGGGGCCCACTGAAGCTTTCTTT. Protein: CAHRGPTEAFF.